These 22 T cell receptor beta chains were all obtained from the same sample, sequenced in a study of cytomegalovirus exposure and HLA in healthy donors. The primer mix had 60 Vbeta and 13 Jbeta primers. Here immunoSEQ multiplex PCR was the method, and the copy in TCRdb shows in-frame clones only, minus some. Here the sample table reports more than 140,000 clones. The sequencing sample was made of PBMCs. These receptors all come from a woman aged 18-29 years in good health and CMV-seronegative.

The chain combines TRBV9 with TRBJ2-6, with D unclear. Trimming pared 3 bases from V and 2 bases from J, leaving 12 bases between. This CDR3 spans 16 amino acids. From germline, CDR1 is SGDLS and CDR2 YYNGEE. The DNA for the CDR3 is TGTGCCAGCAGCGCAAGCTTATCCCCTGGGGCCAACGTCCTGACTTTC. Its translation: CASSASLSPGANVLTF.

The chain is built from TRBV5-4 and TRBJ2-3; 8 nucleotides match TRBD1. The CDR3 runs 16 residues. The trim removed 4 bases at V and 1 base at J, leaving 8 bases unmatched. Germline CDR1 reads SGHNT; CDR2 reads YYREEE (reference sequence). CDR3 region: CASSPGQGMGTDTQYF. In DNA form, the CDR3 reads TGTGCCAGCAGCCCCGGACAGGGTATGGGCACAGATACGCAGTATTTT.

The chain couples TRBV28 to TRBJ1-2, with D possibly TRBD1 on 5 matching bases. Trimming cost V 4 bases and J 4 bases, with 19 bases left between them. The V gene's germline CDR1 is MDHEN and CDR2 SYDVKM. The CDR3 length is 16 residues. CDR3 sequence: CASSSNKGDPSYGYTF. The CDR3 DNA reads TGTGCCAGCAGTTCCAACAAAGGGGATCCGAGCTATGGCTACACCTTC.

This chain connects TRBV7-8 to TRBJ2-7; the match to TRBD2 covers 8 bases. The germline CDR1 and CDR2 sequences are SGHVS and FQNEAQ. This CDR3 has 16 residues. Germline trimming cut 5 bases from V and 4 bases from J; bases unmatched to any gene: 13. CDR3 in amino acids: CASSPRAAGDGYEQYF. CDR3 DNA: TGTGCCAGCAGCCCACGAGCAGCGGGAGACGGGTACGAGCAGTACTTC.

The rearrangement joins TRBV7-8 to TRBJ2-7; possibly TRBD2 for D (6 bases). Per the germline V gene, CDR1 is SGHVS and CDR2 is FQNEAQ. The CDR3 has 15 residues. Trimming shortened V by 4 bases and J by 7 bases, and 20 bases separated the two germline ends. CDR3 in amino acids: CASSSLADTLREQYF. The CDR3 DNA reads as TGTGCCAGCAGCTCCTTAGCGGATACGCTTAGGGAGCAGTACTTC.

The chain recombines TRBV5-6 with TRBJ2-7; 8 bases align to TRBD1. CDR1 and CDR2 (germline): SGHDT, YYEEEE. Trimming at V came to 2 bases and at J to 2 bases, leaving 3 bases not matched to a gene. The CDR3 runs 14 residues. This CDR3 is CASSFEQGAYEQYV. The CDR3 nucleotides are TGTGCCAGCAGCTTCGAACAGGGGGCCTACGAGCAGTACGTC.

The CDR3 nucleotides are TGCGCCAGCAGCTTGGAACTAGCGGGATTTTCCCACAATAGAGAGACCCAGTACTTC. This gives the protein CASSLELAGFSHNRETQYF. The chain recombines TRBV5-1 with TRBJ2-5, with 10 bases lining up with TRBD2. CDR3 length: 19 amino acids. Germline values: CDR1 SGHRS, CDR2 YFSETQ. The V gene end was trimmed by 0 bases and the J gene end by 4 bases; junction bases not matched to a gene: 15.

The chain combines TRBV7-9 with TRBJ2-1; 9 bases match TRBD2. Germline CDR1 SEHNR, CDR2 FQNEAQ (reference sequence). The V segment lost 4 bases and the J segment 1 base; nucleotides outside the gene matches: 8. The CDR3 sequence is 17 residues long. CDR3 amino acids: CASSSNPSGRSYNEQFF. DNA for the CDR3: TGTGCCAGCAGCTCCAACCCCAGCGGGAGGTCCTACAATGAGCAGTTCTTC.

CDR3 sequence (DNA): TGTGCCAGCAGCGTAGGACAGAACTACGAGCAGTACTTC. Translating gives CASSVGQNYEQYF. The chain has TRBV9 and TRBJ2-7; tentative D call: TRBD1 (5 bases). Trimming removed 0 bases at V and 3 bases at J, with 7 bases between. Germline lookup yields CDR1 SGDLS and CDR2 YYNGEE. The CDR3 sequence is 13 residues long.

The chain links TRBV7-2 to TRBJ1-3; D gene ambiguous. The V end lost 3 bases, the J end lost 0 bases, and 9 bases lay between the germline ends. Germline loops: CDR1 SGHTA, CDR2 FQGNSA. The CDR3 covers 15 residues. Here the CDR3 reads CASSFERSSGNTIYF. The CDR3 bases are TGTGCCAGCAGCTTTGAGAGAAGCTCTGGAAACACCATATATTTT.

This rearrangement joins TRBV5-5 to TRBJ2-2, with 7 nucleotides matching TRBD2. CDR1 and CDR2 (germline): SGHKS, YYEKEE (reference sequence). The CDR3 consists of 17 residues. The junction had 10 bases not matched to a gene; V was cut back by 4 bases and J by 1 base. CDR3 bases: TGTGCCAGCAGCCCGCTGAAAACTAGCGTGAACACCGGGGAGCTGTTTTTT. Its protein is CASSPLKTSVNTGELFF.

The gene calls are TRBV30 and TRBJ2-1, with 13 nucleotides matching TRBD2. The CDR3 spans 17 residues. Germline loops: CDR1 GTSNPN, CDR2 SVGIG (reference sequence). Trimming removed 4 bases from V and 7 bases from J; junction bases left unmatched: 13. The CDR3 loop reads CAWTHTRTSGSLNEQFF. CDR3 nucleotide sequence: TGTGCCTGGACCCATACGAGGACTAGCGGGAGTCTTAATGAGCAGTTCTTC.

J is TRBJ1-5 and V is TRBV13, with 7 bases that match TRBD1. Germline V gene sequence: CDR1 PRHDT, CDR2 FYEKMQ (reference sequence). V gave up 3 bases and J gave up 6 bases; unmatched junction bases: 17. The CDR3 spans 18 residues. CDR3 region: CASSFKGAGDIGIQPQHF. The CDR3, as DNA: TGTGCCAGCAGCTTCAAGGGGGCAGGGGATATAGGGATTCAGCCCCAGCATTTT.

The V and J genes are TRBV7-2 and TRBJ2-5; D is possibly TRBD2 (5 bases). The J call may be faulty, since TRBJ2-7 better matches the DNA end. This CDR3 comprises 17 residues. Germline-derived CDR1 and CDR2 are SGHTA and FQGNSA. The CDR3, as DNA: TGTGCCAGCAGCGGGTCTTCAGGTAGCGAGTTTTCCTACGAGCAGTACTTC. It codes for CASSGSSGSEFSYEQYF.

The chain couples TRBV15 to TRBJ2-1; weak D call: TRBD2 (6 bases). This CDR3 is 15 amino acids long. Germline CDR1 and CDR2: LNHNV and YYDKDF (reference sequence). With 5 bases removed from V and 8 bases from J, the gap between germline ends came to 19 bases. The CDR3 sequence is CATSFRRDSGDEQFF. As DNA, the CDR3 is TGTGCCACCAGCTTCCGGAGGGATTCTGGGGATGAGCAGTTCTTC. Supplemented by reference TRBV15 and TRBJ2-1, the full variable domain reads DAMVIQNPRYQVTQFGKPVTLSCSQTLNHNVMYWYQQKSSQAPKLLFHYYDKDFNNEADTPDNFQSRRPNTSFCFLDIRSPGLGDTAMYLCATSFRRDSGDEQFFGPGTRLTVL.

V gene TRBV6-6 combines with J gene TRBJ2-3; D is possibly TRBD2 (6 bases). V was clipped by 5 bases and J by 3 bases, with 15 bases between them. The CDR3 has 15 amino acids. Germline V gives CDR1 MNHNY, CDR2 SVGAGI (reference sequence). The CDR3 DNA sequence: TGTGCCAGCAGTACTAGCCGTGGGTCTACAGATACGCAGTATTTT. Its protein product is CASSTSRGSTDTQYF.

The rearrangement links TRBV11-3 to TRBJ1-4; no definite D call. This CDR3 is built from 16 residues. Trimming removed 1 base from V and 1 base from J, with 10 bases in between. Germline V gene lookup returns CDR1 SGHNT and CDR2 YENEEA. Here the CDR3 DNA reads TGTGCCAGCAGCTTAGTTGGACGGGGAACTAATGAAAAACTGTTTTTT. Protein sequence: CASSLVGRGTNEKLFF.

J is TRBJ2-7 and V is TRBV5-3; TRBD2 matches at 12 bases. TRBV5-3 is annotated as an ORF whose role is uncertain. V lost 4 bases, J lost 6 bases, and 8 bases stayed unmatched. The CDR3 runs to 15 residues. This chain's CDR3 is CARSPDPGLAGEQYF. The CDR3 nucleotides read TGTGCCAGAAGCCCCGACCCGGGACTAGCGGGCGAGCAGTACTTC.

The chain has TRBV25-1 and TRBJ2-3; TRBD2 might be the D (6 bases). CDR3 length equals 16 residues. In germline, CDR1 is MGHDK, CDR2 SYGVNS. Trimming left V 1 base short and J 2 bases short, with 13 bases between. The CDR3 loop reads CASSEWGSGHTDTQYF. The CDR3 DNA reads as TGTGCCAGCAGTGAATGGGGTAGCGGTCACACAGATACGCAGTATTTT.

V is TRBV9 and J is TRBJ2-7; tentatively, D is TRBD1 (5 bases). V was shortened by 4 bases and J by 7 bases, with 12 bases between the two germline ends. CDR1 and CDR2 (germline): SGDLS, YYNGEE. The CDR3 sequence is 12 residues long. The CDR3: CASSLRDGEQYF. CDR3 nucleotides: TGTGCCAGCAGCCTCAGGGATGGGGAGCAGTACTTC.

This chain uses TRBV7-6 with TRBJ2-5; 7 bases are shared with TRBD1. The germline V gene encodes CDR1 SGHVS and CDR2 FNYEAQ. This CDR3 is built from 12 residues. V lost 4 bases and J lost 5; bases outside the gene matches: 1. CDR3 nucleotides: TGTGCCAGCAGCTCACAGGGGGAGACCCAGTACTTC. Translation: CASSSQGETQYF.

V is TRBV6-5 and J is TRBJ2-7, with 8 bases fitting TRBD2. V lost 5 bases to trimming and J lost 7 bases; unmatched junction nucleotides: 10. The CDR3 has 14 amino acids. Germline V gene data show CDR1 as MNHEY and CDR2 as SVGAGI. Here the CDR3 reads CASSQAGAMKEQYF. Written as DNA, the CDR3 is TGTGCCAGCAGTCAAGCGGGAGCGATGAAAGAGCAGTACTTC.